Listed here are 19 T cell receptor beta chains from one sample, sequenced in a study of cytomegalovirus exposure and HLA in healthy donors. With 60 Vbeta and 13 Jbeta primers, the PCR was carried out. Repertoires were generated with immunoSEQ multiplex PCR, while TCRdb's copy carries only in-frame clones and drops some. The repertoire table contains 150,000 to 200,000 clones. Sequencing used PBMCs. Every receptor here comes from an older woman in good health and CMV-seronegative.

CDR3 DNA: TGCGCCAGCAGCTCAAACCCCGGGACAGGGTTCGCTGAAGCTTTCTTT. Translated: CASSSNPGTGFAEAFF. The chain carries TRBV5-1 and TRBJ1-1; 9 bases are shared with TRBD1. Trimming removed 3 bases from V and 6 bases from J; junction bases left unmatched: 12. CDR1 is SGHRS, CDR2 YFSETQ, per germline. The CDR3 sequence is 16 residues long. The full variable domain, its missing parts supplied by reference TRBV5-1 and TRBJ1-1, is KAGVTQTPRYLIKTRGQQVTLSCSPISGHRSVSWYQQTPGQGLQFLFEYFSETQRNKGNFPGRFSGRQFSNSRSEMNVSTLELGDSALYLCASSSNPGTGFAEAFFGQGTRLTVV.

The chain is built from TRBV5-4 and TRBJ1-1, with a tentative D call TRBD1 (5 bases). Germline V gene lookup returns CDR1 SGHNT and CDR2 YYREEE (reference sequence). There are 16 residues in the CDR3. With 0 bases removed from V and 0 bases from J, the gap between germline ends came to 12 bases. CDR3 sequence reads: CASSLGGGWMNTEAFF. CDR3 nucleotide sequence: TGTGCCAGCAGCTTGGGGGGGGGTTGGATGAACACTGAAGCTTTCTTT.

Comment on this clone: Distinct nucleotide sequences in the sample also encode this CDR3. The chain has TRBV7-2 and TRBJ2-7, with TRBD2 matching 13 bases. The CDR3 is 17 amino acids. J gave up 3 bases and V 1 base, and 6 bases lay outside the gene matches. CDR1 and CDR2 (germline): SGHTA, FQGNSA. The CDR3 nucleotides are TGTGCCAGCAGCTTAGGAGGACTAGCGGGGGATTTCTACGAGCAGTACTTC. Translation gives CASSLGGLAGDFYEQYF.

This sequence joins TRBV30 and TRBJ1-1; D possibly corresponds to TRBD1 (5 bases). CDR1 GTSNPN and CDR2 SVGIG come from the germline V gene (reference sequence). Trimming stripped 3 bases from V and 0 bases from J, with 8 bases between. The CDR3 covers 13 residues. CDR3 nucleotide sequence: TGTGCCTGGAGGTGGGGCATGAACACTGAAGCTTTCTTT. It codes for CAWRWGMNTEAFF.

As DNA, the CDR3 is TGCGCCAGCTGTCCCGGGACTCCAGGGAGGGCGAATGAGCAGTTCTTC. It specifies CASCPGTPGRANEQFF. The chain has TRBV4-1 and TRBJ2-1; 7 positions match TRBD2. CDR3 size: 16 residues. V trimming: 8 bases; J trimming: 7 bases; junction bases outside the gene matches: 17. CDR1 is MGHRA, CDR2 YSYEKL, per germline.

The DNA of the CDR3 is TGTGCCAGCCACGCCAACCCGTCACGGGAGACCCAGTACTTC. Translation gives CASHANPSRETQYF. The chain combines TRBV6-5 with TRBJ2-5; D gene uncertain. The CDR3 length is 14 residues. The ends were cut back, 8 bases at V and 5 bases at J, with 18 bases in the middle. Germline V gene data show CDR1 as MNHEY and CDR2 as SVGAGI.

J is TRBJ1-3 and V is TRBV5-1, with D perhaps TRBD1 (6 bases). Germline values: CDR1 SGHRS, CDR2 YFSETQ. V was pared by 5 bases and J by 7 bases, with 13 bases between. The CDR3 loop spans 13 amino acids. In DNA, the CDR3 is TGCGCCAGCAGTCCACAGGGAAGTAACACCATATATTTT. Translation gives CASSPQGSNTIYF.

This chain connects TRBV7-2 to TRBJ1-5; D is unresolved. Germline V gene data show CDR1 as SGHTA and CDR2 as FQGNSA. The CDR3 contains 13 residues. Trimming pared 1 base from V and 4 bases from J, leaving 5 bases between. The CDR3 DNA is TGTGCCAGCAGCTTAGACATGAATCAGCCCCAGCATTTT. Translated, it gives CASSLDMNQPQHF.

The chain has TRBV27 and TRBJ2-7; 7 nucleotides agree with TRBD1. The germline V gene encodes CDR1 MNHEY and CDR2 SMNVEV (reference sequence). The CDR3 is 14 residues long. The V segment lost 3 bases and the J segment 0 bases; nucleotides outside the gene matches: 2. In DNA form, the CDR3 reads TGTGCCAGCAGTTTTTGGGACAGCTCCTACGAGCAGTACTTC. Protein product: CASSFWDSSYEQYF.

V gene TRBV7-9 combines with J gene TRBJ2-1; D is possibly TRBD1 (6 bases). The CDR3 consists of 14 residues. The germline V gene has CDR1 SEHNR and CDR2 FQNEAQ (reference sequence). V was clipped by 4 bases and J by 7 bases, with 14 bases between them. The CDR3 DNA follows: TGTGCCAGCAGCTGGCGACAGGACGGAAATGAGCAGTTCTTC. Translating it yields CASSWRQDGNEQFF.

The chain is built from TRBV9 and TRBJ2-4; weak D call: TRBD1 (7 bases). Trimming took off 0 bases at V and 6 bases at J, with 13 bases between the two ends. The CDR3 totals 15 residues. Per the germline V gene, CDR1 is SGDLS and CDR2 is YYNGEE. The CDR3 bases are TGTGCCAGCAGCGTAGGGTGGAGGGGGCTAAACATTCAGTACTTC. Translation gives CASSVGWRGLNIQYF.

Remarks on this clone: The sample carries other DNA sequences with the same CDR3. The genes are TRBV6-1 and TRBJ1-2; D gene uncertain. With 2 bases removed from V and 0 bases from J, the gap between germline ends came to 10 bases. Germline CDR1 MNHNS, CDR2 SASEGT. This CDR3 is built from 15 residues. CDR3 bases: TGTGCCAGCAGTGAATGGTCAGAAACTAACTATGGCTACACCTTC. Encoded protein: CASSEWSETNYGYTF.

The chain employs TRBV5-6 and TRBJ2-1; D unclear. V was clipped by 0 bases and J by 0 bases, with 13 bases between them. There are 17 residues in the CDR3. Germline V gives CDR1 SGHDT, CDR2 YYEEEE. CDR3 residues: CASSLGVYRSSYNEQFF. The CDR3 nucleotides are TGTGCCAGCAGCTTGGGGGTTTACAGAAGCTCCTACAATGAGCAGTTCTTC.

This rearrangement joins TRBV18 to TRBJ2-7, with a weak D call TRBD1 (6 bases). From germline, CDR1 is KGHSH and CDR2 LQKENI. The ends were cut back, 2 bases at V and 7 bases at J, with 18 bases in the middle. The CDR3 is made up of 15 amino acids. The DNA of the CDR3 is TGTGCCAGCTCACCAGTGGCTGGTACAGGGCTTGAGCAGTACTTC. It codes for CASSPVAGTGLEQYF.

The chain couples TRBV7-2 to TRBJ1-5, with D unresolved. Trimming left V 5 bases short and J 0 bases short, with 11 bases between. Germline-derived CDR1 and CDR2 are SGHTA and FQGNSA. The CDR3 runs to 15 residues. The CDR3 nucleotides are TGTGCCAGCAGCGCGACATCTTATAGCAATCAGCCCCAGCATTTT. Translation gives CASSATSYSNQPQHF.

To note about this clone: Germline is not matched at one junction end, which may reflect a read error. The chain links TRBV25-1 to TRBJ1-2; D is ambiguous. The germline CDR1 and CDR2 sequences are MGHDK and SYGVNS. The CDR3 is made up of 15 amino acids. The CDR3 coding sequence is TGTGCCAGCAGTAAGGGAGGGCCCCTTAGCTATGGCTACGCCTTC. Its protein is CASSKGGPLSYGYAF.

This chain connects TRBV6-1 to TRBJ2-3; D is unclear. The germline CDR1 and CDR2 sequences are MNHNS and SASEGT. With 7 bases removed from V and 2 bases from J, the gap between germline ends came to 10 bases. The CDR3 loop spans 13 amino acids. CDR3 DNA: TGTGCCAGCAATCCTTCTGTCACAGATACGCAGTATTTT. Translating it yields CASNPSVTDTQYF.

The chain recombines TRBV9 with TRBJ1-4; unclear D gene. CDR1 is SGDLS and CDR2 is YYNGEE in the germline V gene. The CDR3 loop spans 16 amino acids. V was clipped by 4 bases and J by 1 base, with 14 bases between them. Written as DNA, the CDR3 is TGTGCCAGCAGCACCACACCCGGGATAACTAATGAAAAACTGTTTTTT. Translating gives CASSTTPGITNEKLFF. Using reference TRBV9 and TRBJ1-4 for the parts outside the CDR3, the full variable domain is DSGVTQTPKHLITATGQRVTLRCSPRSGDLSVYWYQQSLDQGLQFLIQYYNGEERAKGNILERFSAQQFPDLHSELNLSSLELGDSALYFCASSTTPGITNEKLFFGSGTQLSVL.

The V and J genes are TRBV5-4 and TRBJ1-3, with 7 bases lining up with TRBD1. V lost 3 bases and J lost 7; bases outside the gene matches: 7. This CDR3 comprises 14 residues. Germline CDR1 reads SGHNT; CDR2 reads YYREEE (reference sequence). The CDR3 nucleotides are TGTGCCAGCAGCTACCCCGACAGGGAGAACACCATATATTTT. Translation gives CASSYPDRENTIYF.